One sample yielded the 13 T cell receptor beta chains listed below, sequenced in a study of T-cell memory formation after mild COVID-19. In TCRdb, the 5' RACE reads were re-called with MiXCR into one record per CDR3 protein. The table has about half a million distinct CDR3 sequences, about 20% seen once. Sequencing was performed on PBMCs or a T cell subset sorted from them (not recorded which). These receptors originate from an adult woman who had mild COVID-19 (a few samples of this study predate the infection). Cell type and time point are not known.

This clonotype turned up a few times. V gene TRBV12-3 or TRBV12-4 combines with J gene TRBJ1-4; no clear D gene. The CDR3 sequence is 11 residues long. Trimming shortened V by 5 bases and J by 7 bases, and 5 bases separated the two germline ends. The chain's CDR3 is CASSASEKLFF. CDR3 nucleotide sequence: TGTGCCAGCAGTGCGAGTGAAAAACTGTTTTTT.

In its sample, this clonotype was seen a few times. J is TRBJ2-7 and V is TRBV7-6, with 8 bases identical to TRBD1. From germline, CDR1 is SGHVS and CDR2 FNYEAQ. V gave up 5 bases and J gave up 0 bases; unmatched junction bases: 9. The CDR3 totals 16 residues. The CDR3 DNA reads as TGTGCCAGCAGCCTACAAGGGACAGGTGCCTCCTACGAGCAGTACTTC. Translated, it gives CASSLQGTGASYEQYF.

The genes are TRBV12-3 or TRBV12-4 and TRBJ1-5, with D unresolved. V was cut by 3 bases and J by 1 base, with 7 bases left in between. CDR3 length: 14 amino acids. The CDR3 sequence: CASSFMGSNQPQHF. CDR3 DNA: TGTGCCAGCAGTTTTATGGGGAGCAATCAGCCCCAGCATTTT.

The chain carries TRBV6-6 and TRBJ2-4; D might be TRBD2 (5 bases). Germline values: CDR1 MNHNY, CDR2 SVGAGI (reference sequence). Trimming removed 5 bases at V and 0 bases at J, with 14 bases between. This CDR3 has 16 residues. The CDR3 DNA reads TGTGCCAGCAGTCCTACGACGGGATTAGCCAAAAACATTCAGTACTTC. Encoded protein: CASSPTTGLAKNIQYF.

The table lists this clonotype with many counts. The chain links TRBV5-1 to TRBJ2-1; TRBD2 matches at 11 bases. J gave up 7 bases and V 4 bases, and 7 bases lay outside the gene matches. The CDR3 sequence is 15 residues long. Looked up from germline, CDR1 is SGHRS and CDR2 is YFSETQ. CDR3 sequence: CASSRTSGPRNEQFF. As DNA, the CDR3 is TGCGCCAGCAGCCGGACTAGCGGGCCACGGAATGAGCAGTTCTTC.

The V gene is TRBV18, the J gene TRBJ2-3, with D hard to call. This CDR3 comprises 17 residues. The V and J ends lost 0 bases and 2 bases respectively, with 15 bases between them. Looked up from germline, CDR1 is KGHSH and CDR2 is LQKENI. CDR3 bases: TGTGCCAGCTCACCACCTCCCAGAGTCTTTAACACAGATACGCAGTATTTT. This encodes CASSPPPRVFNTDTQYF.

The sample holds a few counts of this clonotype. V is TRBV30 and J is TRBJ2-2, with a possible D match to TRBD2 (5 bases). The CDR3 is 15 residues long. The germline V gene has CDR1 GTSNPN and CDR2 SVGIG (reference sequence). Trimming removed 4 bases from V and 5 bases from J, with 17 bases in between. CDR3 DNA sequence: TGTGCCTGGACGCGGCCGGGGAGAATTACCGGGGAGCTGTTTTTT. Amino acid sequence: CAWTRPGRITGELFF.

This clonotype was picked up many times. The chain joins TRBV4-3 to TRBJ2-7; 11 nucleotides match TRBD1. Germline values: CDR1 LGHNA, CDR2 YSLEER. Trimming took 0 bases from V and 7 from J; bases not matched to a gene: 8. This CDR3 comprises 16 residues. The CDR3 region is CASSQDTGQGAKEQYF. The CDR3 DNA follows: TGCGCCAGCAGCCAAGATACAGGACAGGGGGCTAAAGAGCAGTACTTC.

The chain carries TRBV29-1 and TRBJ2-7, with 8 bases that match TRBD2. The V gene end was trimmed by 0 bases and the J gene end by 5 bases; junction bases not matched to a gene: 12. Germline-derived CDR1 and CDR2 are SQVTM and ANQGSEA. The CDR3 contains 16 residues. The CDR3 nucleotides read TGCAGCGTTGAAGAGGGCGGGGGGCGAGTCGTCCACGAGCAGTACTTC. Its translation is CSVEEGGGRVVHEQYF.

In this sample, this clonotype turned up a few times. V is TRBV6-1 and J is TRBJ2-2; maybe TRBD2 (5 bases). The V and J ends lost 3 bases and 2 bases respectively, with 7 bases between them. The CDR3 has 14 amino acids. Looked up from germline, CDR1 is MNHNS and CDR2 is SASEGT. The CDR3 bases are TGTGCCAGCAGTGAGACGGGAAACACCGGGGAGCTGTTTTTT. Translated: CASSETGNTGELFF.

This clonotype showed up many times. The chain employs TRBV5-4 and TRBJ2-7, with 8 bases lining up with TRBD1. V trimming: 4 bases; J trimming: 2 bases; junction bases outside the gene matches: 5. The CDR3 is made up of 14 amino acids. Per the germline V gene, CDR1 is SGHNT and CDR2 is YYREEE (reference sequence). The DNA of the CDR3 is TGTGCCAGCAGCCCCCACAGGGGGGCCTACGAGCAGTACTTC. Translating it yields CASSPHRGAYEQYF.

The chain employs TRBV6-1 and TRBJ2-7; the D gene is possibly TRBD1 (5 bases). This CDR3 comprises 14 residues. The V gene's germline CDR1 is MNHNS and CDR2 SASEGT. V was pared by 3 bases and J by 9 bases, with 18 bases between. CDR3 sequence reads: CASSESRRQSRQYF. The CDR3, as DNA: TGTGCCAGCAGTGAGTCCCGAAGACAGTCACGGCAGTACTTC.

This chain uses TRBV11-2 with TRBJ2-7, with a weak D call TRBD2 (5 bases). CDR1 and CDR2 (germline): SGHAT, FQNNGV. The CDR3 is made up of 14 amino acids. V lost 3 bases and J lost 0, with 9 bases in between. The CDR3 loop reads CASSFAGSSYEQYF. The CDR3 DNA sequence: TGTGCCAGCAGCTTCGCGGGCTCCTCCTACGAGCAGTACTTC.